A selection of T cell receptor beta chains follows, all from one sample in a study of blood T cell repertoires in COVID-19. Using immunoSEQ multiplex PCR, the repertoire was profiled, and TCRdb retains in-frame clones only, with some absent. The sample contains roughly 380,000 clones, 89% of which appear only once. Sequencing was done on a sample of peripheral blood. The receptors originated from a middle-aged woman with COVID-19, enrolled during active disease. Each CDR3 is given with its conserved first and last residue. D genes are given only for firm matches. Some rows mark clone size as missing; the rest say once, few, many or name a class of expanded clone.

J: TRBJ2-2; D: NA; V: TRBV11-2; size: NA; CDR3: CASSFRELNTGELFF; DNA: TGTGCCAGCAGCTTCCGGGAGTTAAACACCGGGGAGCTGTTTTTT
J: TRBJ2-3; D: NA; V: TRBV19; size: NA; CDR3: CASSSPGGTDTQYF; DNA: TGTGCCAGTAGTTCACCCGGGGGCACAGATACGCAGTATTTT
J: TRBJ1-5; D: TRBD1; V: TRBV5-1; size: NA; CDR3: CASSIGTGGANQPQHF; DNA: TGCGCCAGCAGCATCGGGACAGGGGGCGCCAATCAGCCCCAGCATTTT
J: TRBJ2-6; D: NA; V: TRBV10-3; size: NA; CDR3: CAINNRDRFSGANVLTF; DNA: TGTGCCATCAACAACAGGGACCGCTTCTCTGGGGCCAACGTCCTGACTTTC
J: TRBJ1-2; D: TRBD1; V: TRBV6-2/TRBV6-3; size: NA; CDR3: CASSPQGAPGGYTF; DNA: TGTGCCAGCAGTCCACAGGGGGCGCCGGGTGGCTACACCTTC
J: TRBJ2-1; D: TRBD2; V: TRBV7-8; size: NA; CDR3: CASSLARTSGIGEQFF; DNA: TGTGCCAGCAGCTTAGCGCGGACTAGCGGGATAGGTGAGCAGTTCTTC
J: TRBJ2-2; D: TRBD2; V: TRBV23-1; size: NA; CDR3: CASIFLAGGPGELFF; DNA: TGCGCCAGCATTTTCCTAGCGGGGGGGCCTGGGGAGCTGTTTTTT
J: TRBJ1-2; D: NA; V: TRBV3-1/TRBV3-2; size: NA; CDR3: CASSQGDSGLTF; DNA: TGTGCCAGCAGCCAAGGGGATTCAGGGCTGACCTTC
J: TRBJ1-1; D: NA; V: TRBV5-1; size: NA; CDR3: CASSQMLENTEAFF; DNA: TGCGCCAGCAGCCAAATGTTAGAGAACACTGAAGCTTTCTTT
J: TRBJ2-3; D: TRBD2; V: TRBV19; size: NA; CDR3: CASNTLAGVADTQYF; DNA: TGTGCCAGTAATACACTAGCGGGAGTCGCAGATACGCAGTATTTT
J: TRBJ1-3; D: NA; V: TRBV6-1; size: NA; CDR3: CASSEGLGGSAGNTIYF; DNA: TGTGCCAGCAGTGAAGGTTTGGGCGGGTCGGCTGGAAACACCATATATTTT
J: TRBJ2-2; D: NA; V: TRBV6-4; size: NA; CDR3: CASSRHTGELFF; DNA: TGTGCCAGCTCTAGGCACACCGGGGAGCTGTTTTTT
J: TRBJ1-2; D: NA; V: TRBV6-2/TRBV6-3; size: NA; CDR3: CASSYSPPTGGYTF; DNA: TGTGCCAGCAGTTACTCGCCCCCGACCGGGGGCTACACCTTC
J: TRBJ1-1; D: NA; V: TRBV6-2/TRBV6-3; size: NA; CDR3: CASSYGGVAEAFF; DNA: TGTGCCAGCAGTTACGGGGGCGTCGCTGAAGCTTTCTTT
J: TRBJ2-2; D: NA; V: TRBV4-3; size: NA; CDR3: CASSQDGRPQGHGELFF; DNA: TGCGCCAGCAGCCAAGATGGCAGGCCACAAGGTCACGGGGAGCTGTTTTTT
J: TRBJ2-3; D: NA; V: TRBV15; size: NA; CDR3: CATSSSLGATDTQYF; DNA: TGTGCCACCAGCAGCAGCCTGGGGGCCACAGATACGCAGTATTTT
J: TRBJ1-6; D: NA; V: TRBV9; size: NA; CDR3: CASSSREESSYNSPLHF; DNA: TGTGCCAGCAGCTCCCGGGAGGAGAGCTCCTATAATTCACCCCTCCACTTT
J: TRBJ2-2; D: NA; V: TRBV5-1; size: NA; CDR3: CASSLVQATGELFF; DNA: TGCGCCAGCAGCTTGGTTCAGGCCACCGGGGAGCTGTTTTTT
J: TRBJ2-1; D: NA; V: TRBV9; size: NA; CDR3: CASSDSWSGEQFF; DNA: TGTGCCAGCAGCGATTCTTGGTCGGGTGAGCAGTTCTTC
J: TRBJ2-2; D: NA; V: TRBV24-1; size: NA; CDR3: CATSASSYGELFF; DNA: TGTGCCACCAGTGCCTCCTCTTACGGGGAGCTGTTTTTT
J: TRBJ1-5; D: NA; V: TRBV6-5; size: NA; CDR3: CASSPGHSNQPQHF; DNA: TGTGCCAGCAGCCCGGGACACAGTAATCAGCCCCAGCATTTT
J: TRBJ2-6; D: NA; V: TRBV7-3; size: NA; CDR3: CASSLRGSRVFSSGANVLTF; DNA: TGTGCCAGCAGCTTAAGAGGTAGCAGGGTATTTAGCTCTGGGGCCAACGTCCTGACTTTC
J: TRBJ1-5; D: NA; V: TRBV28; size: NA; CDR3: CASSFRVLGNQPQHF; DNA: TGTGCCAGCAGTTTTAGAGTTCTGGGCAATCAGCCCCAGCATTTT
J: TRBJ1-6; D: TRBD1; V: TRBV7-6; size: NA; CDR3: CASSSSTGNSPLHF; DNA: TGTGCCAGCAGCTCGTCGACAGGGAATTCACCCCTCCACTTT
J: TRBJ2-2; D: TRBD2; V: TRBV4-3; size: NA; CDR3: CASRRTSGYTGELFF; DNA: TGCGCCAGCAGGCGGACTAGCGGATACACCGGGGAGCTGTTTTTT
J: TRBJ1-1; D: TRBD1; V: TRBV19; size: NA; CDR3: CASSVQGAGTEAFF; DNA: TGTGCCAGTAGTGTTCAGGGGGCGGGAACTGAAGCTTTCTTT
J: TRBJ1-1; D: NA; V: TRBV30; size: NA; CDR3: CAWSERRPMNTEAFF; DNA: TGTGCCTGGAGTGAGAGGAGACCGATGAACACTGAAGCTTTCTTT
J: TRBJ1-2; D: NA; V: TRBV27; size: NA; CDR3: CATSQYGGGGYTF; DNA: TGTGCCACCTCCCAATATGGGGGAGGTGGCTACACCTTC
J: TRBJ1-2; D: NA; V: TRBV2; size: NA; CDR3: CASSRQDGYTF; DNA: TGTGCCAGCAGTCGACAGGATGGCTACACCTTC
J: TRBJ1-1; D: NA; V: TRBV7-9; size: few; CDR3: CASSIEIRLTEAFF; DNA: TGTGCCAGCAGCATCGAGATCAGGCTCACTGAAGCTTTCTTT
J: TRBJ2-3; D: NA; V: TRBV11-3; size: few; CDR3: CASSLDGPTDTQYF; DNA: TGTGCCAGCAGCTTAGATGGCCCCACAGATACGCAGTATTTT
J: TRBJ2-7; D: NA; V: TRBV28; size: NA; CDR3: CASSSPPTFTYEQYF; DNA: TGTGCCAGCAGTTCCCCCCCGACATTTACCTACGAGCAGTACTTC
J: TRBJ2-2; D: NA; V: TRBV5-8; size: NA; CDR3: CASSLSWSSLNTGELFF; DNA: TGTGCCAGCAGCCTGTCGTGGTCCAGTTTGAACACCGGGGAGCTGTTTTTT
J: TRBJ1-3; D: NA; V: TRBV20-1; size: NA; CDR3: CSASSGNTIYF; DNA: TGCAGTGCTTCTTCTGGAAACACCATATATTTT
J: TRBJ2-1; D: TRBD1; V: TRBV29-1; size: NA; CDR3: CSWTGATRTYNEQFF; DNA: TGCAGTTGGACAGGGGCCACTCGGACCTACAATGAGCAGTTCTTC
J: TRBJ1-4; D: NA; V: TRBV28; size: NA; CDR3: CASSHREGGEKLFF; DNA: TGTGCCAGCAGTCACCGGGAGGGAGGGGAAAAACTGTTTTTT
J: TRBJ2-2; D: TRBD2; V: TRBV30; size: NA; CDR3: CASTSGGTGELFF; DNA: TGTGCCTCGACTAGCGGGGGGACCGGGGAGCTGTTTTTT